This T cell receptor (beta chain) was captured in a study of neurological immune-mediated disorders. The study, taken as a whole, reports: Because no CDR3 amino acid sequences were shared across subjects by expanded clones, private repertoires were suggested in all groups.

In its sample, this clonotype was seen many times. What it recognizes is unknown. Sorted libraries came from 1 million CD4+ or CD8+ T cells. The cDNA came from 5'RACE with 10-nucleotide random UMIs. One entry per CDR3 protein results from TCRdb running MiXCR on the 5' RACE reads. The sample yields 15,000 to 20,000 distinct CDR3 sequences, about 10% seen once. The sequence was obtained from a woman aged 45-65 years in good health. Sequencing was done on a sample of CD8+ T cells from blood.

CDR3 region: CATSRDLDSSIYNEQFF. The CDR3 DNA is TGTGCCACCAGCAGAGATCTTGACAGTAGTATCTACAATGAGCAGTTCTTC. This rearrangement joins TRBV15 to TRBJ2-1; possibly TRBD1 for D (5 bases). Germline V gives CDR1 LNHNV, CDR2 YYDKDF (reference sequence). V lost 0 bases and J 3 bases, leaving 15 bases between the germline ends. This CDR3 spans 17 amino acids.